This is a list of T cell receptor beta chains from one sample in a study of blood T cell repertoires in COVID-19. Only in-frame clones appear in the TCRdb table, and some are missing; sequencing was by immunoSEQ multiplex PCR. The data contain under 300,000 clones, 85% to 90% of them singletons. The sample was peripheral blood. The receptors come from a woman in her 70s with active or convalescent COVID-19. The CDR3 runs from the conserved cysteine through the conserved F or W. The order of the fields is CDR3 length, V gene, J gene, D gene, clone size, CDR3 DNA, CDR3 protein. D genes are given only for firm matches. Clone size appears in some rows only: once, few, many, or a class for an expanded clone.

CDR3 length: 14
V gene: TRBV10-3
J gene: TRBJ1-2
D gene: NA
clone size: NA
CDR3 DNA: TGTGCCATCAGTGCAAAAGGGGCTACCTATGGCTACACCTTC
CDR3 protein: CAISAKGATYGYTF

CDR3 length: 13
V gene: TRBV2
J gene: TRBJ2-5
D gene: TRBD2
clone size: NA
CDR3 DNA: TGTGCCAGCAGTGGTGGACTAGTAGAGACCCAGTACTTC
CDR3 protein: CASSGGLVETQYF

CDR3 length: 15
V gene: TRBV5-1
J gene: TRBJ1-2
D gene: TRBD1
clone size: NA
CDR3 DNA: TGCGCCAGCAGCGCCATCGGACAGGGGGCGATTGGCTACACCTTC
CDR3 protein: CASSAIGQGAIGYTF

CDR3 length: 13
V gene: TRBV6-5
J gene: TRBJ1-2
D gene: TRBD1
clone size: few
CDR3 DNA: TGTGCCAGCAAATCACCAGGGGGCGGGGGCTACACCTTC
CDR3 protein: CASKSPGGGGYTF

CDR3 length: 13
V gene: TRBV29-1
J gene: TRBJ1-6
D gene: TRBD1
clone size: NA
CDR3 DNA: TGCAGCGTTCGGGGACAGGGAAATTCACCCCTCCACTTT
CDR3 protein: CSVRGQGNSPLHF

CDR3 length: 15
V gene: TRBV11-3
J gene: TRBJ2-1
D gene: TRBD2
clone size: NA
CDR3 DNA: TGTGCCAGCAGCTTCCTCGCGGGGGAAGTCCATGAGCAGTTCTTC
CDR3 protein: CASSFLAGEVHEQFF

CDR3 length: 17
V gene: TRBV2
J gene: TRBJ2-5
D gene: TRBD2
clone size: NA
CDR3 DNA: TGTGCCAGCAGCCAAACTAGCGGGGGGGTAAGCAAAGAAACCCAGTACTTC
CDR3 protein: CASSQTSGGVSKETQYF

CDR3 length: 13
V gene: TRBV4-1
J gene: TRBJ1-1
D gene: NA
clone size: few
CDR3 DNA: TGCGCCAGCTCACGGGAGCGGAACACTGAAGCTTTCTTT
CDR3 protein: CASSRERNTEAFF

CDR3 length: 15
V gene: TRBV6-4
J gene: TRBJ1-1
D gene: NA
clone size: NA
CDR3 DNA: TGTGCCAGCAGTGCTGTGACTGGTGGGAACACTGAAGCTTTCTTT
CDR3 protein: CASSAVTGGNTEAFF

CDR3 length: 15
V gene: TRBV24-1
J gene: TRBJ2-1
D gene: TRBD1
clone size: NA
CDR3 DNA: TGTGCCACCAGTGGGGGACAGGCACTCGGCAATGAGCAGTTCTTC
CDR3 protein: CATSGGQALGNEQFF

CDR3 length: 12
V gene: TRBV6-6
J gene: TRBJ1-1
D gene: NA
clone size: NA
CDR3 DNA: TGTGCCAGCGAAGTCCTAAACACTGAAGCTTTCTTT
CDR3 protein: CASEVLNTEAFF

CDR3 length: 15
V gene: TRBV5-1
J gene: TRBJ2-7
D gene: NA
clone size: NA
CDR3 DNA: TGCGTCAGCAGTCCTGACAGGACCACCCACTACGAGCAGTACTTC
CDR3 protein: CVSSPDRTTHYEQYF